Below, 32 T cell receptor beta chains from the same sample are listed, as sequenced in a study of blood T cell repertoires in COVID-19. TCRdb's copy holds only in-frame clones and misses some; the assay was immunoSEQ multiplex PCR. The data show approximately 100,000 clones, with 70% to 85% seen just once and roughly 25% held by the top ten. Sequencing was performed on peripheral blood. Receptors originate from a man in his sixties with acute or convalescent COVID-19.

The chain couples TRBV4-2 to TRBJ2-2, with 9 bases lining up with TRBD2. V was pared by 2 bases and J by 4 bases, with 5 bases of the junction left unmatched. This CDR3 is built from 16 residues. Germline loops: CDR1 LGHNA, CDR2 YNFKEQ. The CDR3 DNA sequence: TGTGCCAGCAGCCAATTAGCGGGGGTATCCACCGGGGAGCTGTTTTTT. Its protein product is CASSQLAGVSTGELFF.

The CDR3 bases are TGTGCCAGCAGTGTGGACAGCCGGACTGAAGCTTTCTTT. Residues: CASSVDSRTEAFF. This chain links TRBV2 with TRBJ1-1, with D possibly being TRBD1 (6 bases). Germline CDR1 and CDR2: SNHLY and FYNNEI. Trimming stripped 4 bases from V and 5 bases from J, with 11 bases between. This CDR3 has 13 amino acids.

As DNA, the CDR3 is TGTGCCAGCAGTTCCGGGACTAGCGGGTTAAATGAGCAGTTCTTC. Amino acid sequence: CASSSGTSGLNEQFF. This chain joins TRBV28 and TRBJ2-1; TRBD2 matches 12 bases. The V and J ends lost 4 bases and 7 bases, in that order; junction bases with no gene match: 5. The CDR3 has 15 amino acids. CDR1 is MDHEN and CDR2 is SYDVKM in the germline V gene.

This sequence joins TRBV3-1 (or the pseudogene TRBV3-2) and TRBJ2-1; the match to TRBD1 covers 8 bases. V lost 4 bases to trimming and J lost 6 bases; unmatched junction nucleotides: 5. Germline V gives CDR1 LGHDT, CDR2 YNNKEL (reference sequence). This CDR3 comprises 14 residues. In DNA, the CDR3 is TGTGCCAGCAGCCCGAGAGACAGGGGCAATGAGCAGTTCTTC. It specifies CASSPRDRGNEQFF.

The chain recombines TRBV7-2 with TRBJ2-5; the match to TRBD1 covers 7 bases. This CDR3 has 14 residues. The V and J ends lost 5 bases and 1 base, in that order; junction bases with no gene match: 4. Germline V lookup: CDR1 SGHTA, CDR2 FQGNSA. Written as DNA, the CDR3 is TGTGCCAGCAGCCAAGACAGGGCCCAAGAGACCCAGTACTTC. This codes for CASSQDRAQETQYF.

The V gene is TRBV28, the J gene TRBJ2-7; D ambiguous. CDR1 MDHEN and CDR2 SYDVKM come from the germline V gene. The ends were cut back, 4 bases at V and 2 bases at J, with 12 bases in the middle. CDR3 size: 14 residues. The CDR3: CASSYSPEPYEQYF. CDR3 DNA: TGTGCCAGCAGTTATAGTCCTGAACCCTACGAGCAGTACTTC.

The V gene is TRBV30, the J gene TRBJ1-5; the D gene is possibly TRBD1 (5 bases). Trimming pared 0 bases from V and 4 bases from J, leaving 7 bases between. Germline V CDR1 and CDR2: GTSNPN, SVGIG (reference sequence). This CDR3 comprises 13 residues. The chain's CDR3 is CAWSVQVNQPQHF. CDR3 coding DNA: TGTGCCTGGAGTGTACAGGTAAATCAGCCCCAGCATTTT.

The chain carries TRBV5-5 and TRBJ1-5; the D gene is possibly TRBD1 (6 bases). The V end was cut by 2 bases, the J end by 2 bases, with 14 bases between. Germline V lookup: CDR1 SGHKS, CDR2 YYEKEE (reference sequence). CDR3 size: 16 residues. Here the CDR3 reads CASSLQGWYGNQPQHF. The CDR3 nucleotides read TGTGCCAGCAGCTTACAGGGCTGGTATGGCAATCAGCCCCAGCATTTT.

The chain uses TRBV7-3 and TRBJ2-1; tentatively, D is TRBD2 (6 bases). The CDR3 extends over 14 amino acids. Germline V lookup: CDR1 SGHTA, CDR2 FQGTGA. V lost 2 bases to trimming and J lost 4 bases, with 9 bases between them. This CDR3 is CASSLGGGYNEQFF. CDR3 in DNA: TGTGCCAGCAGCTTAGGTGGGGGGTACAATGAGCAGTTCTTC. Filled out from reference TRBV7-3 and TRBJ2-1, the complete variable domain reads GAGVSQTPSNKVTEKGKYVELRCDPISGHTALYWYRQSLGQGPEFLIYFQGTGAADDSGLPNDRFFAVRPEGSVSTLKIQRTERGDSAVYLCASSLGGGYNEQFFGPGTRLTVL.

The chain employs TRBV28 and TRBJ1-3; TRBD1 is a possible D gene (6 bases). The CDR3 loop spans 16 amino acids. Germline V gene lookup returns CDR1 MDHEN and CDR2 SYDVKM. The germline V and J ends were trimmed by 4 bases and 4 bases, with 17 bases remaining between them. CDR3 loop: CASSSRTATEGNTIYF. As DNA, the CDR3 is TGTGCCAGCAGTTCCAGGACAGCTACAGAGGGAAACACCATATATTTT.

This clone was picked up one time. The CDR3 spells CASRPLAGRTNNEQFF. The CDR3 DNA is TGTGCCAGCAGACCCCTGGCAGGGAGGACCAACAATGAGCAGTTCTTC. The rearrangement links TRBV2 to TRBJ2-1; D may be TRBD2 (6 bases). Trimming took 6 bases from V and 5 from J, leaving 20 bases between them. The CDR3 totals 16 residues. Germline V gives CDR1 SNHLY, CDR2 FYNNEI.

This clone has just a few counts. Here the CDR3 DNA reads TGTGCCAGCCAACAGGGGAAAGAGACCCAGTACTTC. Translated: CASQQGKETQYF. The rearrangement links TRBV19 to TRBJ2-5; 7 bases are a match to TRBD1. Trimming took 9 bases from V and 3 from J; bases not matched to a gene: 4. Germline V CDR1 and CDR2: LNHDA, SQIVND (reference sequence). The CDR3 extends over 12 amino acids. Complete variable domain (other parts from reference TRBV19 and TRBJ2-5): DGGITQSPKYLFRKEGQNVTLSCEQNLNHDAMYWYRQDPGQGLRLIYYSQIVNDFQKGDIAEGYSVSREKKESFPLTVTSAQKNPTAFYLCASQQGKETQYFGPGTRLLVL.

The chain uses TRBV7-9 and TRBJ1-5; D uncertain. The CDR3 has 11 amino acids. V dropped 10 bases and J dropped 13 bases, with 17 bases sitting between them. The germline V gene encodes CDR1 SEHNR and CDR2 FQNEAQ (reference sequence). CDR3 sequence: CATRPLRWQHF. DNA of the CDR3: TGTGCCACCCGCCCCCTTCGGTGGCAGCATTTT.

In its sample, this clone was seen a few times. The chain joins TRBV10-3 to TRBJ1-2; D is undetermined. Deletions cut 3 bases from V and 5 bases from J, with 10 bases between. Germline CDR1 ENHRY, CDR2 SYGVKD. The CDR3 contains 13 residues. The CDR3 sequence: CAISDTGIYGYTF. DNA of the CDR3: TGTGCCATCAGTGATACGGGGATTTATGGCTACACCTTC.

J is TRBJ1-4 and V is TRBV18; 9 bases agree with TRBD1. Germline V CDR1 and CDR2: KGHSH, LQKENI. J was trimmed by 6 bases and V by 5 bases; bases with no gene match: 7. The CDR3 extends over 15 amino acids. The CDR3 protein is CASSEKQGAHEKLFF. The CDR3 coding sequence is TGTGCCAGCTCAGAAAAACAGGGGGCGCATGAAAAACTGTTTTTT.

This chain joins TRBV7-3 and TRBJ2-1; 11 bases agree with TRBD2. CDR3 length equals 15 residues. CDR1 and CDR2 (germline): SGHTA, FQGTGA. Losses at the gene ends were 4 bases for V and 5 bases for J; bases not matched to a gene: 4. CDR3 bases: TGTGCCAGCAGCTCTAGACTAGCGGGGAACAATGAGCAGTTCTTC. It is translated as CASSSRLAGNNEQFF.

V gene TRBV2 combines with J gene TRBJ2-1; D perhaps matches TRBD2 (6 bases). The CDR3 consists of 14 residues. The germline V gene encodes CDR1 SNHLY and CDR2 FYNNEI. The V gene lost 3 bases and the J gene lost 3 bases, with 9 bases spanning the gap. The CDR3 sequence is CASSEGRGYNEQFF. The CDR3 bases are TGTGCCAGCAGTGAGGGGCGGGGCTACAATGAGCAGTTCTTC.

The V call is TRBV7-3, the J call TRBJ1-5; TRBD1 matches at 7 bases. V dropped 1 base and J dropped 6; count of bases not matched to a gene: 12. Germline V gene data show CDR1 as SGHTA and CDR2 as FQGTGA. This CDR3 is built from 17 residues. The DNA for the CDR3 is TGTGCCAGCAGCTTAAGGTTTTGGGGGACAGAGAGTCAGCCCCAGCATTTT. Amino acids: CASSLRFWGTESQPQHF. The full variable domain, rest sourced from reference TRBV7-3 and TRBJ1-5, is GAGVSQTPSNKVTEKGKYVELRCDPISGHTALYWYRQSLGQGPEFLIYFQGTGAADDSGLPNDRFFAVRPEGSVSTLKIQRTERGDSAVYLCASSLRFWGTESQPQHFGDGTRLSIL.

CDR3 sequence (DNA): TGTGCCAGCTCAAACACCTCCTACGAGCAGTACGTC. It is translated as CASSNTSYEQYV. V is TRBV18 and J is TRBJ2-7, with D hard to call. V lost 5 bases to trimming and J lost 0 bases, with 5 bases between them. The CDR3 runs to 12 residues. The germline gives CDR1 KGHSH, CDR2 LQKENI.

The table lists this clone with a count of one. V is TRBV9 and J is TRBJ2-1, with TRBD2 matching 11 bases. The CDR3 length is 19 residues. Germline values: CDR1 SGDLS, CDR2 YYNGEE. The junction had 20 bases not matched to a gene; V was cut back by 3 bases and J by 9 bases. The CDR3 reads CASSAGAPLAGGPTAEQFF. CDR3 DNA: TGTGCCAGCAGCGCCGGAGCCCCTTTAGCGGGGGGGCCAACAGCTGAGCAGTTCTTC.

The V and J genes are TRBV14 and TRBJ2-1; perhaps TRBD1 as D (5 bases). The CDR3 contains 13 residues. With 3 bases removed from V and 10 bases from J, the gap between germline ends came to 13 bases. CDR1 is SGHDN, CDR2 FVKESK, per germline. CDR3 region: CASSHQQAGEQFF. CDR3 nucleotides: TGTGCCAGCAGCCACCAACAGGCTGGGGAGCAGTTCTTC.

Only one count was recorded for this clone. The V call is TRBV5-4, the J call TRBJ2-2; 8 nucleotides align to TRBD2. CDR1 is SGHNT, CDR2 YYREEE, per germline (reference sequence). This CDR3 spans 16 amino acids. V shed 6 bases and J 3 bases; nucleotides not matched to a gene: 10. The CDR3 loop reads CASILTGGGYTGELFF. CDR3 in DNA: TGTGCCAGCATCCTCACCGGGGGGGGCTACACCGGGGAGCTGTTTTTT.

J is TRBJ1-5 and V is TRBV5-1; unclear D gene. The germline V and J ends were trimmed by 0 bases and 5 bases, with 9 bases remaining between them. The CDR3 covers 14 residues. Germline CDR1 is SGHRS and CDR2 is YFSETQ. The CDR3 reads CASSLDSGDQPQHF. For the CDR3, the DNA is TGCGCCAGCAGCTTGGATTCCGGGGATCAGCCCCAGCATTTT.

The genes are TRBV12-3 or TRBV12-4 and TRBJ2-7; 9 bases align to TRBD1. Trimming at V came to 5 bases and at J to 6 bases, leaving 5 bases not matched to a gene. The CDR3 totals 13 residues. The CDR3: CASSKDRGIEQYF. The DNA of the CDR3 is TGTGCCAGCAGTAAGGACAGGGGAATCGAGCAGTACTTC.

This clone is a singleton in its sample. The rearrangement uses TRBV2 and TRBJ2-2, with D maybe TRBD1 (6 bases). Germline-derived CDR1 and CDR2 are SNHLY and FYNNEI. There are 15 residues in the CDR3. V was clipped by 7 bases and J by 4 bases, with 16 bases between them. The CDR3 region is CASTQGWMSTGELFF. In DNA, the CDR3 is TGTGCCAGCACCCAGGGGTGGATGAGCACCGGGGAGCTGTTTTTT.

The V call is TRBV27, the J call TRBJ1-2, with D unclear. Germline assignment: CDR1 MNHEY and CDR2 SMNVEV (reference sequence). The CDR3 covers 11 residues. V was shortened by 6 bases and J by 5 bases, with 7 bases between the two germline ends. DNA of the CDR3: TGTGCCAGCAGGTCCGGTTATGGCTACACCTTC. Translation: CASRSGYGYTF.

The chain is built from TRBV21-1 and TRBJ1-5; TRBD1 is the table's D call, not checked against the DNA. TRBV21-1 is a pseudogene. The CDR3 length is 16 residues. The CDR3 sequence: CASSKAIRGSNQPQHF. The CDR3 DNA reads as TGTGCCAGCAGCAAAGCGATCAGGGGGAGCAATCAGCCCCAGCATTTT.

Only one count was recorded for this clone. J is TRBJ1-3 and V is TRBV7-6; D gene uncertain. Germline CDR1 is SGHVS and CDR2 is FNYEAQ. The CDR3 is 17 residues long. V was cut by 1 base and J by 0 bases, with 13 bases left in between. CDR3: CASSLGPGSSSGNTIYF. For the CDR3, the DNA is TGTGCCAGCAGCTTAGGGCCCGGGTCCAGCTCTGGAAACACCATATATTTT. Looking up the rest from reference TRBV7-6 and TRBJ1-3 gives the full variable domain: GAGVSQSPRYKVTKRGQDVALRCDPISGHVSLYWYRQALGQGPEFLTYFNYEAQQDKSGLPNDRFSAERPEGSISTLTIQRTEQRDSAMYRCASSLGPGSSSGNTIYFGEGSWLTVV.

This chain links TRBV5-6 with TRBJ2-5; TRBD2 agrees at 10 bases. This CDR3 region has 16 residues. In germline, CDR1 is SGHDT, CDR2 YYEEEE. V was pared by 4 bases and J by 2 bases, with 8 bases of the junction left unmatched. In DNA, the CDR3 is TGTGCCAGCAGCGAAGCGGGGGGGCCTCTTCAAGAGACCCAGTACTTC. Translation gives CASSEAGGPLQETQYF.

The chain uses TRBV6-1 and TRBJ2-5, with 7 nucleotides matching TRBD1. Unmatched junction bases numbered 9, after V lost 1 base and J lost 7 bases. Germline-derived CDR1 and CDR2 are MNHNS and SASEGT. The CDR3 runs to 15 residues. CDR3 amino acids: CASSEGPDRAGTQYF. The CDR3 DNA sequence: TGTGCCAGCAGTGAAGGACCCGACAGGGCTGGGACCCAGTACTTC.

The chain is built from TRBV18 and TRBJ1-5; 9 bases fit TRBD1. The CDR3 covers 18 residues. With V trimmed by 3 bases and J by 2 bases, 11 bases remained unmatched. Germline V lookup: CDR1 KGHSH, CDR2 LQKENI. The CDR3 protein is CASSPGGQGRGGNQPQHF. CDR3 in DNA: TGTGCCAGCTCACCGGGGGGACAGGGTCGAGGGGGCAATCAGCCCCAGCATTTT.

This chain connects TRBV6-5 to TRBJ2-2; TRBD1 is a possible D gene (5 bases). The CDR3 is 14 amino acids. The V and J ends lost 6 bases and 7 bases respectively, with 15 bases between them. In germline, CDR1 is MNHEY, CDR2 SVGAGI. The chain's CDR3 is CASRIGRGNGELFF. The CDR3 nucleotides read TGTGCCAGCAGGATCGGTAGGGGTAACGGGGAGCTGTTTTTT.